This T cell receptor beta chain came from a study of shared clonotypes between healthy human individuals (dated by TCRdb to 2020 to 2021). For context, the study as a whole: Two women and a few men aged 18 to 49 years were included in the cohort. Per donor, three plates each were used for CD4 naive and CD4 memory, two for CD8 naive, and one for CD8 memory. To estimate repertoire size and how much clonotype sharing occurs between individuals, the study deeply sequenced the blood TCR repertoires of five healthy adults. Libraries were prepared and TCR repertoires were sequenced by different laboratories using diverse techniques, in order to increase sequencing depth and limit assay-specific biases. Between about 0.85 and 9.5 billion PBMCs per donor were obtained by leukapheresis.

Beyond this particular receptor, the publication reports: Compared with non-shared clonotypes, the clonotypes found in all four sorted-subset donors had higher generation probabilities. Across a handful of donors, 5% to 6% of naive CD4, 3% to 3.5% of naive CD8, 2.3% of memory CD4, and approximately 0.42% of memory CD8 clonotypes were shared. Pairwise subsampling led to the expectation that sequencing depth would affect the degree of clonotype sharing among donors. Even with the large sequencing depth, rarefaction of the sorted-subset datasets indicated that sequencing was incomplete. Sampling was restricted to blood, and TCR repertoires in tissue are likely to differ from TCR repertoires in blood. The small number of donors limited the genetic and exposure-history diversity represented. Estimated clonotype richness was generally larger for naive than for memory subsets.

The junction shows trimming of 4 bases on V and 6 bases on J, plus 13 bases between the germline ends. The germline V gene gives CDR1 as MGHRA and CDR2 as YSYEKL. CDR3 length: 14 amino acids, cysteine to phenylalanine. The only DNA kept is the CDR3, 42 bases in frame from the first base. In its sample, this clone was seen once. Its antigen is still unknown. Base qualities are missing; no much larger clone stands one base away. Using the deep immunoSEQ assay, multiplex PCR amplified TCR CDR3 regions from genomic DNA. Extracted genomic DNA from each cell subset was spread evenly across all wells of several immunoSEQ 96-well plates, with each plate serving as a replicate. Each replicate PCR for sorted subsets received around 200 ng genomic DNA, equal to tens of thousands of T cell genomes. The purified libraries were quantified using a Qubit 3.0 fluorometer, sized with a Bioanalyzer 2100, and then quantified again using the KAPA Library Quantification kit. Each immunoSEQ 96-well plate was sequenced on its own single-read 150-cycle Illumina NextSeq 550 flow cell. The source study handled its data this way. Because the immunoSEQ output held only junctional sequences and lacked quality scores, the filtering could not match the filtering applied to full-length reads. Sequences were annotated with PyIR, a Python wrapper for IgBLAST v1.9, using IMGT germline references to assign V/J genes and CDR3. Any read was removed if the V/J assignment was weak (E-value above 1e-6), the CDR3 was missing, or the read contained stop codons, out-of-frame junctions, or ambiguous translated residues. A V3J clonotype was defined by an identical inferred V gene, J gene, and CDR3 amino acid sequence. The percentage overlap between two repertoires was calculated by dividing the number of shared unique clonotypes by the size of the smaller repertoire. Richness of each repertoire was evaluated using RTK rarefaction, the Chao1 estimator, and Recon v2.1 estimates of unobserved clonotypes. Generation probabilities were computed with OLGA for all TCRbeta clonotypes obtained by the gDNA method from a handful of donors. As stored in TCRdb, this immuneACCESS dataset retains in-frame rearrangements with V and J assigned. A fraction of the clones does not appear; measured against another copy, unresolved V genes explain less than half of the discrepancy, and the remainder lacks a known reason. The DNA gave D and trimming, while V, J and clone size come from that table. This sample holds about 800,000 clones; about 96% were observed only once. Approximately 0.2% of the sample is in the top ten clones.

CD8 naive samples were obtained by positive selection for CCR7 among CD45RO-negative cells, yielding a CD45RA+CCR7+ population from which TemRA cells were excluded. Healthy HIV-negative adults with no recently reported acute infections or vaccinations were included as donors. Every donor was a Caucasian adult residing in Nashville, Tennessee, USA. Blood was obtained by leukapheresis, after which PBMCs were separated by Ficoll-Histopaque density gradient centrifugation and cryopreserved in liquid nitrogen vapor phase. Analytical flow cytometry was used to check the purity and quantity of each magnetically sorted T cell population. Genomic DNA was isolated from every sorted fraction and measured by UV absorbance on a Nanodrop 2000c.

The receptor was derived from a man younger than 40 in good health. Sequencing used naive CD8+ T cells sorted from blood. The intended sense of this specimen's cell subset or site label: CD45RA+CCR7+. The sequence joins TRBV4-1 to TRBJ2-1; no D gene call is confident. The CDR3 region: CASSLQMARNEQFF. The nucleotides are TGCGCCAGCAGCCTCCAGATGGCCCGCAATGAGCAGTTCTTC.